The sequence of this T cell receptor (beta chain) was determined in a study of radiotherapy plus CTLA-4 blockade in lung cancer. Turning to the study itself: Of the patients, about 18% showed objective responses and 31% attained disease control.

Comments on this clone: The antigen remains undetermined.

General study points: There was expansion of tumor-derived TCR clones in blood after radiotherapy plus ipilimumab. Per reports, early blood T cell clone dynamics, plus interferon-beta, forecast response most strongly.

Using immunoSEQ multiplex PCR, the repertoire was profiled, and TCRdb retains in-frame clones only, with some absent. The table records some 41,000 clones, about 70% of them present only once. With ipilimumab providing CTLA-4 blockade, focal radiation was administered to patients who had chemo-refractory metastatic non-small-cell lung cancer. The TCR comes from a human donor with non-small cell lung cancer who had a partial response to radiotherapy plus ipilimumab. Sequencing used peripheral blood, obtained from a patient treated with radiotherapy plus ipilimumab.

The CDR3: CATSTSSGNTIYF. The CDR3 nucleotides are TGTGCCACCAGCACCTCCTCTGGAAACACCATATATTTT. This chain links TRBV15 with TRBJ1-3; unclear D gene. The CDR3 is 13 residues long. Trimming took 4 bases from V and 0 from J, leaving 4 bases between them. CDR1 is LNHNV and CDR2 is YYDKDF in the germline V gene (reference sequence).